The T cell receptor beta chain described here comes from a study of blood T cells in healthy people across ages. Overall study findings and caveats: The donors' CMV status was not determined, possibly confounding changes in expanded clonotypes. Strong correlation linked observed beta diversity and percent naive T cells. Per million T cells, TCR beta diversity dropped about linearly as age rose.

Looked up from germline, CDR1 is DFQATT and CDR2 is SNEGSKA (reference sequence). CDR3 length: 13 amino acids. Sample-barcoded 5' priming and a J-beta primer mix drove a second PCR of roughly 6 to 12 cycles. A single record per CDR3 protein comes from TCRdb applying MiXCR to the 5' RACE reads. The sample contains about 620,000 distinct CDR3 sequences, over 20% of which appear only once. Concerning this clonotype: Its target is not known.

Sequencing input: blood. The TCR originated in a man between 65 and 79 years old in good health. The genes are TRBV20-1 and TRBJ2-5; TRBD1 is a possible D gene (5 bases). The DNA end lines up better with TRBJ2-1; the J call may be wrong. As DNA, the CDR3 is TGCAGTGCTACGGACAACCCCTACAATGAGCAGTTCTTC. Its translation: CSATDNPYNEQFF.